This entry is about one TCR beta chain. The sample belongs to a study of Ad26.COV2.S vaccination and SARS-CoV-2 variants. The overall study: Each vaccinee took Ad26.COV2.S intramuscularly, once or twice 56 days apart.

Treatment indicated: roughly 18 received Ad26.COV2.S at low or high dose, single or two shots; five or six received placebo; per-sample allocation not given. Samples analyzed were those drawn on day 63 after the first vaccine or placebo injection. The donor was a Boston adult aged 18-55 years. As its vector, the vaccine had Ad26, which expressed Wuhan-strain SARS-CoV-2 spike. The germline CDR1 and CDR2 sequences are SQVTM and ANQGSEA. With 2 bases removed from V and 5 bases from J, the gap between germline ends came to 18 bases. The CDR3 totals 15 residues. Produced via immunoSEQ multiplex PCR; TCRdb's table is partial and in-frame only. The sample has around 500,000 clones, approximately 90% seen once.

The starting material was peripheral blood, obtained in a trial of Ad26.COV2.S vaccine versus placebo. This receptor was taken from a person aged 18 to 65 who received the Ad26.COV2.S COVID-19 vaccine or a placebo. J is TRBJ2-5 and V is TRBV29-1; maybe TRBD2 (6 bases). The CDR3 coding sequence is TGCAGCGTTGAAAATGTTGGAAGGGCGGGGGAGACCCAGTACTTC. Protein sequence: CSVENVGRAGETQYF.